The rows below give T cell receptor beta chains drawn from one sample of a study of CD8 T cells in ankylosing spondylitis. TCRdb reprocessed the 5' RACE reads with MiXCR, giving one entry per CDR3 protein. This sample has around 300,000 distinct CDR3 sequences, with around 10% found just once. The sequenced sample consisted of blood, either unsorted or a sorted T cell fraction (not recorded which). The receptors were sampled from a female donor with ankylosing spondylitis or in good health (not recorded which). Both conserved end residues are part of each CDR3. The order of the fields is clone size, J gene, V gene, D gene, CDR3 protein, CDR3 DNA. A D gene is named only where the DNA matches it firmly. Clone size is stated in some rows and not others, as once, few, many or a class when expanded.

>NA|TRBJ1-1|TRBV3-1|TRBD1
CASSQGQGSTEAFF
TGTGCCAGCAGCCAAGGACAGGGAAGCACTGAAGCTTTCTTT
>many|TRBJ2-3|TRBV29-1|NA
CSVGGPSRTDTQYF
TGCAGCGTTGGTGGGCCATCCCGCACAGATACGCAGTATTTT
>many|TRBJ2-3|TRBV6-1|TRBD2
CASRPSGGALDTQYF
TGTGCCAGCAGACCTAGCGGGGGGGCCTTGGATACGCAGTATTTT
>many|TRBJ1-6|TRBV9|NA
CASSIGTADSPLHF
TGTGCCAGCAGCATTGGGACGGCAGATTCACCCCTCCACTTT
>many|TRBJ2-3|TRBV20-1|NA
CSASLGRREPTDTQYF
TGCAGTGCTAGTCTTGGGCGACGGGAACCCACAGATACGCAGTATTTT
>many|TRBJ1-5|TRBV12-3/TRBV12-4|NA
CASSLNGVSNQPQHF
TGTGCCAGCAGTTTAAACGGAGTTAGCAATCAGCCCCAGCATTTT
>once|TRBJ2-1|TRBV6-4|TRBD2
CTSSKTSVAGVAYNEQFF
TGTACCAGCAGTAAGACCTCCGTAGCGGGCGTAGCCTACAATGAGCAGTTCTTC
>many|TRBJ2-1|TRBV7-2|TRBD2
CASRNSGGGVSYNEQFF
TGTGCCAGCAGGAATAGCGGGGGAGGGGTCTCCTACAATGAGCAGTTCTTC
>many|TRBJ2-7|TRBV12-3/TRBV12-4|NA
CASSPYRVGLLEQYF
TGTGCCAGCAGTCCTTACAGGGTGGGACTCCTCGAGCAGTACTTC
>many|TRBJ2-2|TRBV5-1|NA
CASSLAKSQGQYGELFF
TGCGCCAGCAGCTTGGCCAAAAGCCAGGGGCAATACGGGGAGCTGTTTTTT
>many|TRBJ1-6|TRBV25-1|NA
CATQDGNSPLHF
TGTGCCACCCAAGACGGTAATTCACCCCTCCACTTT
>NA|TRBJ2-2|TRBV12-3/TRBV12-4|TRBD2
CASWGGLAGVYYTGELFF
TGTGCCAGCTGGGGGGGACTAGCGGGAGTATATTACACCGGGGAGCTGTTTTTT
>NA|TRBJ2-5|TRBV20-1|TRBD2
CSADRLAAIQETQYF
TGCAGTGCAGATAGACTAGCGGCAATCCAAGAGACCCAGTACTTC
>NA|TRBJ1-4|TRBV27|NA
CASSLEAGKKLFF
TGTGCCAGCAGTTTAGAGGCAGGCAAAAAACTGTTTTTT
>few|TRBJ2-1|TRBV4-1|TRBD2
CASSHIDMGLAGGNEQFF
TGCGCCAGCAGCCACATCGATATGGGACTAGCGGGGGGCAATGAGCAGTTCTTC
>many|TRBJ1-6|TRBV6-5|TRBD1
CASSYFPRGRNSPLHF
TGTGCCAGCAGTTACTTCCCCAGGGGGAGGAATTCACCCCTCCACTTT
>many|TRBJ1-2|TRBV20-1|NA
CSARRSGEDYGYTF
TGCAGTGCTAGACGATCTGGGGAGGACTATGGCTACACCTTC
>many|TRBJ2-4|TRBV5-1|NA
CASSNSRGENIQYF
TGCGCCAGCAGTAATAGTCGAGGGGAAAACATTCAGTACTTC
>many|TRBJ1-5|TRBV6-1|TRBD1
CASSLGQGRNQPQHF
TGTGCCAGCAGCCTGGGACAGGGCCGCAATCAGCCCCAGCATTTT
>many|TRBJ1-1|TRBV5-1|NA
CASSLFRDMNTEAFF
TGCGCCAGCAGTCTCTTTAGAGACATGAACACTGAAGCTTTCTTT
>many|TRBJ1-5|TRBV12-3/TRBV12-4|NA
CASSLASGTEPQHF
TGTGCCAGCAGTTTAGCGTCTGGCACAGAGCCCCAGCATTTT
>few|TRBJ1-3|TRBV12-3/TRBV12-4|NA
CASSLGGLNSGNTIYF
TGTGCCAGCAGTTTAGGGGGACTGAACTCTGGAAACACCATATATTTT
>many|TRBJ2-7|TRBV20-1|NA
CSARTTQEGWQYF
TGCAGTGCTAGAACCACCCAGGAAGGGTGGCAGTACTTC
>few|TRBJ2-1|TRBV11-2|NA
CASTRDILYNEQFF
TGTGCCAGCACCCGGGACATCCTCTACAATGAGCAGTTCTTC
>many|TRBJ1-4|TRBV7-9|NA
CASSRTVGSQGEKLFF
TGTGCCAGCAGCCGGACTGTAGGGTCCCAAGGTGAAAAACTGTTTTTT
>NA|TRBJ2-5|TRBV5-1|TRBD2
CASSLALAGVQETQYF
TGCGCCAGCAGCTTGGCCCTAGCGGGGGTCCAAGAGACCCAGTACTTC
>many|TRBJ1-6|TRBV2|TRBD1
CASSDGRGITPLHF
TGTGCCAGCAGTGACGGCAGGGGGATCACACCCCTCCACTTT
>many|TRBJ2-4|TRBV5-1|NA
CASSLEAVGNIQYF
TGCGCCAGCAGCCTGGAAGCCGTGGGGAACATTCAGTACTTC
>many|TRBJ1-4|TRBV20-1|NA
CSARDLTANEKLFF
TGCAGTGCTAGAGATCTAACAGCTAATGAAAAACTGTTTTTT
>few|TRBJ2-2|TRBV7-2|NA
CASSPLPGELFF
TGTGCCAGCAGCCCCCTTCCCGGGGAGCTGTTTTTT
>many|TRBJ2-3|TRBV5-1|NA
CASSLGQRQDTQYF
TGCGCCAGCAGCTTGGGACAGAGGCAAGATACGCAGTATTTT
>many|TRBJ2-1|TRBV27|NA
CASSFNRVNEQFF
TGTGCCAGCAGTTTTAACAGGGTCAATGAGCAGTTCTTC
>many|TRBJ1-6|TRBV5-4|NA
CASSWVEGGSYNSPLHF
TGTGCCAGCAGCTGGGTGGAAGGAGGCTCCTATAATTCACCCCTCCACTTT
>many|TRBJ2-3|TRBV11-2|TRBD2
CASSYRLAGGPGDTQYF
TGTGCCAGCAGCTACCGACTAGCGGGAGGGCCGGGAGATACGCAGTATTTT
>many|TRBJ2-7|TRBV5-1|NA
CASSLSGRDYEQYF
TGCGCCAGCAGCTTGTCCGGGAGAGACTACGAGCAGTACTTC
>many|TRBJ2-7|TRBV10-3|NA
CASGASAYEQYF
TGTGCCAGCGGAGCTTCGGCCTACGAGCAGTACTTC
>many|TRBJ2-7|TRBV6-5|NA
CASSFGVEGIYEQYF
TGTGCCAGCAGTTTCGGGGTGGAGGGAATCTACGAGCAGTACTTC
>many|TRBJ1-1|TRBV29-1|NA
CSVEGGVIEAFF
TGCAGCGTTGAAGGGGGCGTTATTGAAGCTTTCTTT
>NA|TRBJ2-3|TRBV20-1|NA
CSARDILKSTDTQYF
TGCAGTGCTAGAGATATTCTGAAGAGCACAGATACGCAGTATTTT
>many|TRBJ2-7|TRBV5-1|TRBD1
CASSSSGGAYEQYF
TGCGCCAGCAGCTCATCAGGGGGCGCGTACGAGCAGTACTTC
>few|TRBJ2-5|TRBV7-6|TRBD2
CASSLLAGTQETQYF
TGTGCCAGCAGCTTACTAGCGGGAACTCAAGAGACCCAGTACTTC
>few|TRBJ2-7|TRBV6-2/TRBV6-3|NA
CASISPGLRREQYF
TGTGCCAGCATTTCTCCGGGACTCCGGCGCGAGCAGTACTTC
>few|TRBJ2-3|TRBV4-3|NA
CASSQDVFSTDTQYF
TGCGCCAGCAGCCAAGATGTCTTCAGCACAGATACGCAGTATTTT
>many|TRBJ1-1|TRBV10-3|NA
CAISESLISGSNTEAFF
TGTGCCATCAGTGAGTCGCTCATTTCCGGGAGCAACACTGAAGCTTTCTTT
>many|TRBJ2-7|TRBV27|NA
CASSLTPRTRRSYEQYF
TGTGCCAGCAGTTTGACCCCCCGGACGAGGCGATCCTACGAGCAGTACTTC
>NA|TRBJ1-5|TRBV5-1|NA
CASSSTTGEQPQHF
TGCGCCAGCAGCTCGACAACGGGGGAACAGCCCCAGCATTTT
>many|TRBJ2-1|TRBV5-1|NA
CASSFSWEQFF
TGCGCCAGCAGCTTTTCTTGGGAGCAGTTCTTC
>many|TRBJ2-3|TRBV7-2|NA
CASSLTGARADTQYF
TGTGCCAGCAGCTTAACGGGAGCACGAGCAGATACGCAGTATTTT
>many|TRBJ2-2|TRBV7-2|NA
CAITTGTGELFF
TGTGCCATCACCACGGGGACCGGGGAGCTGTTTTTT
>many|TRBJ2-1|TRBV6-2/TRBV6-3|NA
CASSLPAQYPLYNEQFF
TGTGCCAGCAGTTTGCCGGCCCAATACCCTCTTTACAATGAGCAGTTCTTC
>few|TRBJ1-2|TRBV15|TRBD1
CATSRPSGTDDYGYTF
TGTGCCACCAGCAGACCCTCCGGGACAGATGACTATGGCTACACCTTC
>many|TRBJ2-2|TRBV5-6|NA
CASSLRGAEYTGELFF
TGTGCCAGCAGCTTGCGGGGCGCGGAGTATACCGGGGAGCTGTTTTTT
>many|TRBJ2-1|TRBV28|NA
CASSNPRGPSYNEQFF
TGTGCCAGCAGTAACCCGCGGGGTCCGTCCTACAATGAGCAGTTCTTC
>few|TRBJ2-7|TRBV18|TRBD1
CASSMGQMFEQYF
TGTGCCAGCTCAATGGGACAGATGTTCGAGCAGTACTTC
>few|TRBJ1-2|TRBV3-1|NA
CASSQVGQPNLYGYTF
TGTGCCAGCAGCCAAGTTGGACAGCCAAACCTCTATGGCTACACCTTC
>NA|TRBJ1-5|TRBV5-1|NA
CASSPGLVGQPQHF
TGCGCCAGCAGCCCCGGACTTGTCGGGCAGCCCCAGCATTTT
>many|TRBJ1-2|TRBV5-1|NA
CASSFGGDYGYTF
TGCGCCAGCAGCTTCGGAGGGGACTATGGCTACACCTTC
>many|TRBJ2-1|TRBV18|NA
CASSPVANEQFF
TGTGCCAGCTCACCCGTGGCTAATGAGCAGTTCTTC
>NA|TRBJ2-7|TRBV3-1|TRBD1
CASSQDHRGRYEQYF
TGTGCCAGCAGCCAAGATCACAGGGGGAGGTACGAGCAGTACTTC